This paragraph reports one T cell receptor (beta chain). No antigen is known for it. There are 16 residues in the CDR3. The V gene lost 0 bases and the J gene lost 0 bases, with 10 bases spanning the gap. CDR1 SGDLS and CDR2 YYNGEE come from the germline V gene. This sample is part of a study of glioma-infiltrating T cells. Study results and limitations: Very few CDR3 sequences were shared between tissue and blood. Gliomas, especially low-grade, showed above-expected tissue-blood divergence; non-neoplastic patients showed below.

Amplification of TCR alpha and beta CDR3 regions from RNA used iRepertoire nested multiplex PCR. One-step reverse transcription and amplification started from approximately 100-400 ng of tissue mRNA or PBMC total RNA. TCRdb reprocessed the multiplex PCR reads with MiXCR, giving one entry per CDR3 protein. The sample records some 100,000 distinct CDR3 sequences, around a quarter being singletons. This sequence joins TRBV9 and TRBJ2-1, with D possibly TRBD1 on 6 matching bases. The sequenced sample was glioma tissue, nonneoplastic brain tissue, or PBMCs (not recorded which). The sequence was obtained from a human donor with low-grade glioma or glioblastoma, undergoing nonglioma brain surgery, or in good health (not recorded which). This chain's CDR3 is CASSVAGDLSYNEQFF. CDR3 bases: TGTGCCAGCAGCGTAGCAGGGGATCTCTCCTACAATGAGCAGTTCTTC.